Below are 8 T cell receptor beta chains sequenced from a single sample in a study of blood T cell repertoires in COVID-19. The method was immunoSEQ multiplex PCR; TCRdb's version includes in-frame clones alone and lacks a portion of them. Seen here are 250,000 to 300,000 clones, about 88% observed once, and the top ten hold around 3.6%. The sequenced sample consisted of peripheral blood. These receptors were collected from a man younger than 35 with active or convalescent COVID-19.

The table lists this clone with a count of one. The V and J genes are TRBV20-1 and TRBJ2-1; D is undetermined. The germline gives CDR1 DFQATT, CDR2 SNEGSKA (reference sequence). V was cut by 6 bases and J by 9 bases, with 12 bases left in between. CDR3 length: 11 residues. DNA of the CDR3: TGCAGTGCCCCCTACGGTCCTGAGCAGTTCTTC. This encodes CSAPYGPEQFF.

The rearrangement uses TRBV19 and TRBJ1-2, with a weak D call TRBD1 (6 bases). The CDR3 totals 13 residues. The V gene's germline CDR1 is LNHDA and CDR2 SQIVND (reference sequence). Trimming removed 5 bases at V and 8 bases at J, with 15 bases between. This chain's CDR3 is CASSVDSWRGYTF. In DNA form, the CDR3 reads TGTGCCAGTAGTGTGGACAGCTGGAGAGGCTACACCTTC.

The J gene is TRBJ2-7, the V gene TRBV13, with 11 nucleotides matching TRBD2. Trimming cost V 5 bases and J 5 bases; bases outside gene matches: 8. From germline, CDR1 is PRHDT and CDR2 FYEKMQ (reference sequence). The CDR3 sequence is 15 residues long. CDR3 in DNA: TGTGCCAGCAGCCTGGGACTAGCGGCTAGGGACGAGCAGTACTTC. This sequence encodes CASSLGLAARDEQYF.

This sequence joins TRBV30 and TRBJ2-2, with TRBD1 matching 8 bases. J gave up 8 bases and V 3 bases, and 5 bases lay outside the gene matches. CDR1 is GTSNPN, CDR2 SVGIG, per germline (reference sequence). This CDR3 comprises 13 residues. The CDR3 loop reads CAWRDRVGGELFF. CDR3 coding DNA: TGTGCCTGGAGGGACAGGGTAGGAGGGGAGCTGTTTTTT.

This clone was counted a few times. The same CDR3 also results from other DNA sequences found in this sample. V usage is TRBV7-3 and J usage is TRBJ2-5; weak D call: TRBD2 (6 bases). Per germline, CDR1 SGHTA and CDR2 FQGTGA. The ends were cut back, 5 bases at V and 1 base at J, with 8 bases in the middle. The CDR3 loop spans 13 amino acids. The CDR3: CASSLGLQETQYF. The CDR3 DNA reads TGTGCCAGCAGCCTGGGACTCCAAGAGACCCAGTACTTC.

CDR3 region: CASSGGQLNTEAFF. The CDR3 region has the DNA TGTGCCAGCAGTGGGGGACAGCTTAACACTGAAGCTTTCTTT. The chain combines TRBV6-4 with TRBJ1-1, with 7 bases aligning to TRBD1. This CDR3 has 14 amino acids. J gave up 2 bases and V 4 bases, and 4 bases lay outside the gene matches. CDR1 is MRHNA, CDR2 SNTAGT, per germline.

The chain carries TRBV15 and TRBJ1-1, with a weak D call TRBD1 (5 bases). The V end lost 4 bases, the J end lost 12 bases, and 15 bases lay between the germline ends. This CDR3 spans 12 amino acids. Germline-derived CDR1 and CDR2 are LNHNV and YYDKDF (reference sequence). CDR3 loop: CATSNERQRPFF. The CDR3 coding sequence is TGTGCCACCAGCAATGAACGACAGAGACCTTTCTTT.

J is TRBJ1-5 and V is TRBV25-1; D is uncertain. The germline V gene has CDR1 MGHDK and CDR2 SYGVNS. V lost 8 bases to trimming and J lost 5 bases, with 7 bases between them. The CDR3 runs 11 residues. CDR3 sequence reads: CASSLHQPQHF. CDR3 in DNA: TGTGCCAGCTCCCTCCATCAGCCCCAGCATTTT.